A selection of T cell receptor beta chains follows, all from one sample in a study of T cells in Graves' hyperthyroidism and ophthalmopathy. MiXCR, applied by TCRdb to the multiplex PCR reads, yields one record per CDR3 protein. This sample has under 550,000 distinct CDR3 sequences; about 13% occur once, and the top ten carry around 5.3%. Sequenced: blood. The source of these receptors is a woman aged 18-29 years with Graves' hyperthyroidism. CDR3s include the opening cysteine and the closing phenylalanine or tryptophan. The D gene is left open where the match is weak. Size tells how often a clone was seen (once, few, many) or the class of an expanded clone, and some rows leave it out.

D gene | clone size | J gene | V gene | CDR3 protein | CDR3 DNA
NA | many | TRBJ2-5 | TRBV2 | CASTRRELQETQYF | TGTGCCAGCACCCGAAGGGAGTTACAAGAGACCCAGTACTTC
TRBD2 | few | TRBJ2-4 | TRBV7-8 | CASSSPPSGTPLGAKNIQYF | TGTGCCAGCAGCTCCCCCCCTAGCGGCACACCTCTCGGAGCCAAAAACATTCAGTACTTC
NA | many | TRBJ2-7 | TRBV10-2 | CASNSYGSYEQYF | TGCGCCAGCAACTCATACGGTTCCTACGAGCAGTACTTC
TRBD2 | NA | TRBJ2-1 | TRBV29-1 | CSVEGTGTKQFF | TGCAGCGTTGAGGGGACCGGGACTAAGCAGTTCTTC
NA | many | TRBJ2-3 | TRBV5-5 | CASSFSWGGTDTQYF | TGTGCCAGCAGCTTCTCCTGGGGGGGCACAGATACGCAGTATTTT
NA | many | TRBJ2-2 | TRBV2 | CASSDKGGAIGELFF | TGTGCCAGCAGTGATAAGGGGGGCGCGATCGGGGAGCTGTTTTTT
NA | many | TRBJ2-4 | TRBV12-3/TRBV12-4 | CASSFGDSKNIQYF | TGTGCCAGCAGTTTTGGGGACTCCAAAAACATTCAGTACTTC
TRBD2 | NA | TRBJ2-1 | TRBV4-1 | CASSQDSQREGLYNEQFF | TGCGCCAGCAGCCAAGATTCCCAGCGGGAGGGATTATACAATGAGCAGTTCTTC
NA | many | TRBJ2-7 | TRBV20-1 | CSARPDMGDSYEQYF | TGCAGTGCTAGACCGGATATGGGAGATTCCTACGAGCAGTACTTC
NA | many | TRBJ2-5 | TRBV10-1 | CASSDGLGGTQYF | TGCGCCAGCAGTGATGGACTCGGAGGGACCCAGTACTTC